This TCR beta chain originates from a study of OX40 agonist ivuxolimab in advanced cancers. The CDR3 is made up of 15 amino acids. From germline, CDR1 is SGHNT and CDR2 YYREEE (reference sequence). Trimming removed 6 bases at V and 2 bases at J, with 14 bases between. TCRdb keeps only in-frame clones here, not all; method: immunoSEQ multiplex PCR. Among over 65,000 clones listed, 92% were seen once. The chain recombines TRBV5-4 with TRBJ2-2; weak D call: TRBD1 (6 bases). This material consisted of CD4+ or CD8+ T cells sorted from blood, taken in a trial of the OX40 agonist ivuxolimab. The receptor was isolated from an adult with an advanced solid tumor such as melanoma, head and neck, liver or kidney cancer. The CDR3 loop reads CASIPSQGNTGELFF. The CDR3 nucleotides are TGTGCCAGCATCCCATCACAGGGAAACACCGGGGAGCTGTTTTTT.